The T cell receptor beta chain under discussion was sequenced for a study of human T cells and chemical hapten exposure. Trimming cost V 5 bases and J 1 base; bases outside gene matches: 14. The germline gives CDR1 SGHAT, CDR2 FQNNGV. The CDR3 is 20 amino acids. Time point denoted: patch test 2, 6 weeks after DPC sensitization. Noted treatment: therapeutic diphenylcyclopropenone sensitization with weekly scalp DPC. RNA extraction used unfractionated whole blood as the source of total RNA. In TCRdb, the RACE reads were re-called with MiXCR into one record per CDR3 protein. Here the sample spans about 42,000 distinct CDR3 sequences, roughly a tenth being singletons.

Material: whole blood, obtained in connection with sensitization to the hapten diphenylcyclopropenone (DPC). This chain joins TRBV11-2 and TRBJ2-3; 14 bases line up with TRBD2. This TCR derives from a woman aged 30 to 39 with alopecia areata. Some clones in this sample may be carry-over from other donors' samples. CDR3 amino acids: CASSKRTSGGPSLGTDTQYF. CDR3 sequence (DNA): TGTGCCAGCAGCAAAAGGACTAGCGGGGGGCCGTCCCTGGGCACAGATACGCAGTATTTT.